What follows is one T cell receptor beta chain and its context. As handled by the study authors: Using reference gene primer amplification, nucleated cell counts were estimated. Data came from immunoSEQ multiplex PCR; TCRdb stores just in-frame clones and leaves some out. V and J calls and clone size are as listed in that table; D and trimming were resolved from the DNA. Of around 240,000 clones detected, roughly 85% appear once; the ten largest clones hold about 0.93%. The sample comes from a study of blood T cell repertoires in COVID-19. Study overall: Collection of acute and convalescent COVID-19 samples took place in the United States, Italy and Spain. PBMCs, B-cell-depleted T cells, or T cells were the source of the cDNA or gDNA that made up the material.

The material sequenced was peripheral blood. The origin of this receptor is a middle-aged man with acute or convalescent COVID-19.

The CDR3 spells CASSLWVGGNEKLFF. DNA of the CDR3: TGTGCCAGCAGTTTATGGGTCGGAGGGAATGAAAAACTGTTTTTT. The chain combines TRBV27 with TRBJ1-4; D is uncertain. V was cut by 1 base and J by 5 bases, with 11 bases left in between. Germline V lookup: CDR1 MNHEY, CDR2 SMNVEV (reference sequence). CDR3 length: 15 residues.